This T cell receptor beta chain appears in the sequencing data of a study of cytomegalovirus exposure and HLA in healthy donors (dated by TCRdb to 2016 to 2017). About the investigation overall: An earlier analysis of approximately 640 of the donors reported more than 250 Gb of sequence data and 117 million unique TCR beta sequences from approximately 180 million T cells. To predict cytomegalovirus infection status, the study brought together high-throughput TCR immunosequencing, statistical association of individual TCRs with disease status, and machine learning. Besides the first cohort of approximately 710 subjects, a separate validation cohort made up of 120 different subjects was used. Approximately 310 gigabases of sequencing data and some 85 million unique TCR sequences were included in an early release covering around 650 HLA-typed donors. The number of donors typed differed by locus, with roughly 629-640 for A, B, C, DRB1 and DQB1, around 500 for DQA1, 600 to 610 for DPA1, and some 440 for DPB1. Five DR-DQ haplotypes were treated as single units for association and clustering because of strong linkage in the cohort. HLA typing covered class I and class II loci at four-digit resolution. Donor age, sex, ethnicity and CMV serostatus were compiled alongside the repertoire data. In a later genetic analysis, genome-wide SNP genotypes for about three fifths of the 666 donors were used, and that subset was treated as a discovery cohort. Of the 350 to 450 genotyped donors, about 84% fell in the genetic ancestry cluster associated with self-reported Caucasian donors. Using immunosequencing, the study profiled T cell repertoires from around 670 subjects and related those repertoires to cytomegalovirus serostatus. To study patterns of TCR occurrence, a later analysis re-analyzed previously published TCR beta repertoires from 650 to 750 donors and added high-resolution HLA genotyping. In the later analysis, no new phenotypic data were used to find candidate immune exposures; instead, reliance was placed on TCR beta sequences and their occurrence across donors. Across about 380 genotyped donors of the cohort, an average of about 250,000 unique TCR beta nucleotide sequences per donor were sequenced, and 15% to 20% of those sequences were non-productive. To decide whether each TCR beta V gene segment behaved as functional or pseudogenic, an earlier analysis of 587 of the donors relied on high-throughput TCR beta sequencing. The study was designed to test whether signatures of past pathogen exposure could be identified by cataloging public T cell receptors. All discovery cohort repertoires had been generated on a single sequencing platform. Study-level results and caveats: A group of highly shared sequence variants was considered likely to be a technical artifact of the sequencing pipeline. An association between a missense DCLRE1C variant and V-gene and J-gene trimming of TCR beta chains was found in a later genetic analysis and replicated in an independent cohort. According to a later genetic analysis, donors in an Asian-associated ancestry cluster had fewer N-insertions in productive TCRs than the roughly 660-donor mean. In a later analysis, HLA-associated TCR beta chains showed more clonal expansion and lower generation probabilities than non-associated chains that were equally common. In a later analysis, most CMV-associated TCR beta chains were found to appear HLA-restricted, with HLA associations seemingly driven largely by CMV exposure. The classifier was reported to diagnose cytomegalovirus status with high specificity and sensitivity in both the original and validation cohorts. The study gave a list of roughly 150 TCR beta chains associated with cytomegalovirus. For the cohort, immune exposure information was limited to CMV serostatus. Presence/absence analyses assumed roughly uniform sequencing depth across donors, an assumption that may not hold. In a later analysis, the rate of TCR association differed among HLA loci, with DRB1 alleles having the most associated TCRs and HLA-C alleles having the fewest. When HLA alleles, especially DR and DQ, strongly co-occurred, attributing TCR associations to individual alleles was difficult. The authors suggested that the approach could potentially be generalized to other disease states and immunological phenotypes. This cohort had only TCR beta chains sequenced, and the lack of alpha or paired-chain data limited which features could be detected. Broadly in line with IMGT annotations, most TCR beta V segments showed up in productive rearrangements about 90% or about 30% of the time in an earlier analysis of under 700 of the donors. Linkage disequilibrium might explain the correlated functional status among segregating V segments, but an unknown experimental factor could not be ruled out. Most TCR sequences were observed very rarely across donors, whereas some public TCRs were present in many individuals. Seventeen rarely observed V segments, including chromosome 9 orphons, were excluded from the earlier analysis of several hundred of the donors because counts were too low. Because HLA typing was missing for some donors at each locus, association tests included only the typed subset. In a later analysis, several top co-occurrence clusters were reported to appear linked to parvovirus B19, influenza, CMV and Epstein-Barr virus. The 87-base-pair reads could not distinguish some IMGT-functional V segments, including TRBV6-2 and TRBV6-3, so those segments were excluded. A further reported finding was that TCR beta sequences accurately predicted the HLA-A and HLA-B alleles for most subjects in the first cohort. In vitro tests confirmed that a few of the cytomegalovirus-associated TCR beta chains recognize cytomegalovirus antigens. At a false discovery rate of 0.05, a later analysis linked 16,000 or so TCR beta sequences to specific HLA alleles.

The CDR3 has 16 amino acids, counting the end cysteine and phenylalanine. Only the CDR3 DNA is retained, 48 bases long and in frame from the first base. For CDR1 and CDR2, the germline V gene (reference sequence) lists SGHNT and YYREEE. Between the V and J ends, shortened by 4 bases and 0 bases respectively, the junction contains 11 bases. The method was the immunoSEQ multiplex PCR assay. A mixture of 60 forward primers for TCR Vbeta segments and 13 reverse primers for TCR Jbeta segments was used in the multiplex PCR. The CDR3 region of rearranged TCR beta genes was amplified from genomic DNA with a multiplex PCR assay. Amplified TCR beta libraries were sequenced as 87-base-pair reads on the Illumina HiSeq System. In the authors' own workflow: In a later analysis, tens of millions of unique TCR beta chains were counted across the approximately 640 repertoires, and roughly 9.9 million of these chains were shared by at least two donors. Raw reads were error-corrected and collapsed into unique sequences with a nearest-neighbor algorithm that merged closely related sequences to remove PCR and sequencing errors. CDR3 sequences were aligned to IMGT reference sequences to assign V, D and J gene segments. For a sequence to be retained, a match of at least six nucleotides to both a V gene segment and a J gene segment was required. A rearrangement was called productive if the CDR3 had no stop codons and remained in frame with V and J, and every other rearrangement was called non-productive. Following IMGT convention, CDR3 was defined as the stretch from the second conserved V-encoded cysteine up to the conserved J-encoded phenylalanine. Sequences without an unambiguous match to a single V gene segment were excluded from the earlier analysis of 450 to 650 of the donors. In an earlier analysis of 587 of the donors, V segments were called functional above 56.7% productive rearrangements and were called segregating when the between-donor standard deviation exceeded 5%. A statistical classification framework was built to diagnose cytomegalovirus status from the catalog of TCR beta chain sequences. In a later analysis, TCR nucleotide sequences were compared against IMGT/GENE-DB human TR gene sequences so that V and J genes could be assigned. The TCRdist pipeline was used in a later analysis to assign CDR3 sequences and most-parsimonious VDJ recombination scenarios. In a later analysis, each TCR beta chain was defined by its CDR3 amino acid sequence together with its V-gene family, and reads without a unique V-gene family were excluded. In a later analysis, 450 to 600 highly shared, low-generation-probability nucleotide sequences were removed to address suspected cross-contamination and a sequencing artifact. A later analysis calculated a clonal expansion index for each public chain from normalized within-repertoire ranks of inferred template counts. In a later analysis, generation probabilities were computed with a VDJ recombination model fitted to out-of-frame rearrangements, and the resulting probabilities were checked against IGoR. In a later analysis, hypergeometric tests were used to score TCR-TCR, TCR-HLA and TCR-CMV co-occurrence, with a repertoire-size bias correction applied to TCR pairs. To estimate false discovery rates, a later analysis permuted the HLA or CMV assignments 20 times. A later analysis grouped co-occurring TCRs with DBSCAN, adding TCRdist sequence similarity when clustering within HLA-allele-positive subsets. Repertoires with fewer than 30,000 or more than 120,000 public chains were left out of co-occurrence clustering, as were four to six repertoires with anomalous nucleotide sharing. Sourced from immuneACCESS, this table was stored by TCRdb with only in-frame sequences that have V and J called. A share of the clones is absent; for the studies checked, an unresolved V gene accounts for under half, and the remainder has no known explanation. The DNA was the basis for D and trimming; V, J and clone size are from that table. A total of about 170,000 clones appear in this sample, roughly 79% of them only once. Of the sample, about 3.4% falls within the top ten clones.

Details on this clone: The clone's antigen remains unknown. The record has no base qualities; no much larger clone is one base away.

In total, more than 500 healthy bone marrow donors made up the cohort. Cohort members were all nominally healthy when sampled, although unrecorded immune exposures were likely present. The donor was CMV seropositive and belonged to the group of 250 to 300 seropositive cohort members. A peripheral blood sample was collected from each donor, and TCR beta sequencing was performed on peripheral blood mononuclear cells. The Qiagen DNeasy Blood Extraction Kit was used to extract genomic DNA from the blood cell samples. The receptor's source is a woman between 45 and 60 years old in good health and CMV-seropositive. Sequencing was carried out using PBMCs. The sequence joins TRBV5-4 to TRBJ2-6, and perhaps TRBD1 as D gene, on 5 matching bases. At the DNA level, the sequence is TGTGCCAGCAGCCTGGACATCTCCTCTGGGGCCAACGTCCTGACTTTC. It codes for CASSLDISSGANVLTF.